Listed below are T cell receptor beta chains from one sample, sequenced in a study of identical twins. TCRdb reprocessed the 5' RACE reads with MiXCR, giving one entry per CDR3 protein. Seen here are some 500,000 distinct CDR3 sequences, 11% to 15% observed once, and the top ten hold about 0.54%. The sample was also linked to a second study, of yellow fever vaccine responses in identical twins.

The sequenced sample consisted of CD4+ T cells sorted from blood. These receptors were collected from a woman under 30 in good health. Both conserved end residues are part of each CDR3. The D gene is left open where the match is weak. Clone size, where shown, is once, few, many, or a class for clones that have expanded.

clone size	D gene	V gene	J gene	CDR3 DNA	CDR3 protein
few	-	TRBV12-3/TRBV12-4	TRBJ2-1	TGTGCCAGCAGTCGAGGACAGCGTACCTACAATGAGCAGTTCTTC	CASSRGQRTYNEQFF
-	-	TRBV29-1	TRBJ2-2	TGCAGCGTTGTCGCGCAGTTCGACAGGGAGCTGTTTTTT	CSVVAQFDRELFF
few	TRBD2	TRBV20-1	TRBJ2-7	TGCAGTGCTAAATCGGCGCTAGCGGGGGTCACGACCTACGAGCAGTACTTC	CSAKSALAGVTTYEQYF
-	TRBD2	TRBV5-1	TRBJ2-5	TGCGCCAGCACGAATCGCGGGAGCGCCGGCGAGACCCAGTACTTC	CASTNRGSAGETQYF
-	-	TRBV7-9	TRBJ2-5	TGTGCCAGCAGCTTATTCGGAGGGGAAGAGACCCAGTACTTC	CASSLFGGEETQYF
few	-	TRBV7-8	TRBJ1-5	TGTGCCAGCATTCCGGGGGGCAGGGCTGGCAATCAGCCCCAGCATTTT	CASIPGGRAGNQPQHF
few	TRBD2	TRBV10-3	TRBJ2-2	TGTGCCATCGGGGCGGGAGCAAACACCGGGGAGCTGTTTTTT	CAIGAGANTGELFF
few	-	TRBV2	TRBJ2-7	TGTGCCAGCTGCCTAAGGCGCTTATCCTACGAGCAGTACTTC	CASCLRRLSYEQYF
-	-	TRBV6-1	TRBJ2-3	TGTGCCAGCAGCCCCACCGCCGGGGCCGCAGATACGCAGTATTTT	CASSPTAGAADTQYF
-	TRBD2	TRBV5-1	TRBJ2-3	TGCGCCAGCAGCTTTATTAGCGGGGGAGATACGCAGTATTTT	CASSFISGGDTQYF
-	TRBD1	TRBV5-1	TRBJ2-5	TGCGCCAGCAGCTTGGGGACAGGGGAGGCCCAGTACTTC	CASSLGTGEAQYF
few	-	TRBV6-1	TRBJ1-3	TGTGCCAGCAGGCAAGGGGGGATCACTGGAAACACCATATATTTT	CASRQGGITGNTIYF
-	-	TRBV20-1	TRBJ2-7	TGCAGTGCTAGAGCTGAGCTTTCCTACGAGCAGTACTTC	CSARAELSYEQYF
few	TRBD2	TRBV28	TRBJ2-5	TGTGCCAGCAGTCCAATAGGACTAGCGGGGGGGCGAGAGACCCAGTACTTC	CASSPIGLAGGRETQYF
few	TRBD1	TRBV3-1	TRBJ2-2	TGTGCCAGCAGCCCATCCAGGGGGAACGGGGAGCTGTTTTTT	CASSPSRGNGELFF
few	-	TRBV7-9	TRBJ2-1	TGTGCCAGCAGCTTAAGCGCCCCCTACAATGAGCAGTTCTTC	CASSLSAPYNEQFF
few	-	TRBV7-2	TRBJ2-2	TGTGCCAGCAGCCCTAGCGTCGGGATACGGGTAGAGCTGTTTTTT	CASSPSVGIRVELFF
-	-	TRBV20-1	TRBJ1-4	TGCAGTGCTAGACGTTTCGGACAGTATAATGAAAAACTGTTTTTT	CSARRFGQYNEKLFF
-	TRBD1	TRBV20-1	TRBJ1-6	TGCAGTGCTAGGGATCCACAGGCCCAGGGGGGTAATTCACCCCTCCACTTT	CSARDPQAQGGNSPLHF